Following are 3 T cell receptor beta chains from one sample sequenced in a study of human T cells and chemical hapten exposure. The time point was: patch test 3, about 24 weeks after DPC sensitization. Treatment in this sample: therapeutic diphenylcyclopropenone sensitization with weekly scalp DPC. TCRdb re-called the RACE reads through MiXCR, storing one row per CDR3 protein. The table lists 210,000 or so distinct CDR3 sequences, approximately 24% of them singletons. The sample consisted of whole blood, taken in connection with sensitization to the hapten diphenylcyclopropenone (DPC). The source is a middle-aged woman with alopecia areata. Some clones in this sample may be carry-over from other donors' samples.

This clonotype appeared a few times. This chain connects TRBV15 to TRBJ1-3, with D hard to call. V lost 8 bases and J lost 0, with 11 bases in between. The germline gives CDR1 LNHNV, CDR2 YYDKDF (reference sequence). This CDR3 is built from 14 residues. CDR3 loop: CATEPDSSGNTIYF. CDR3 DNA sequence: TGTGCCACCGAACCGGACTCCTCTGGAAACACCATATATTTT.

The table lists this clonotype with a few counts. This CDR3 reads CASRDVGGQPQHF. CDR3 coding DNA: TGTGCCAGCAGAGATGTGGGAGGGCAGCCCCAGCATTTT. This chain uses TRBV6-2 or TRBV6-3 with TRBJ1-5; D not certain. Germline V lookup: CDR1 MNHEY, CDR2 SVGEGT. V lost 6 bases and J 7 bases, leaving 13 bases between the germline ends. This CDR3 contains 13 residues.

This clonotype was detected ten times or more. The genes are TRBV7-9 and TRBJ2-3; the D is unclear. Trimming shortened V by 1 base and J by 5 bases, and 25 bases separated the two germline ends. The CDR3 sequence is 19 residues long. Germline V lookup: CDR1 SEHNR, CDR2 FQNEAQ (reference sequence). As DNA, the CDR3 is TGTGCCAGCAGCTTAGTATCCGGCTCAGTGGGCCATAGGATAGATACGCAGTATTTT. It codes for CASSLVSGSVGHRIDTQYF.